This T cell receptor (beta chain) was found in a study of cytomegalovirus exposure and HLA in healthy donors. The donors were in the roughly 130-subject validation cohort, distinct from the roughly 700-subject first cohort. Produced via immunoSEQ multiplex PCR; TCRdb's table is partial and in-frame only. The table includes roughly 70,000 clones, 85% to 95% detected once. The CDR3 extends over 16 amino acids. Germline CDR1 is SNHLY and CDR2 is FYNNEI. Trimming cost V 8 bases and J 5 bases; bases outside gene matches: 15. Sequenced input: PBMCs. The receptor was derived from a man aged 18 to 29 in good health and CMV-seropositive. The chain is built from TRBV2 and TRBJ2-5, with 9 bases lining up with TRBD1. The CDR3 is CASDRTGTGSSETQYF. CDR3 nucleotide sequence: TGTGCCAGCGACCGTACCGGGACAGGGAGTTCTGAGACCCAGTACTTC. Supplemented by reference TRBV2 and TRBJ2-5, the full variable domain reads EPEVTQTPSHQVTQMGQEVILRCVPISNHLYFYWYRQILGQKVEFLVSFYNNEISEKSEIFDDQFSVERPDGSNFTLKIRSTKLEDSAMYFCASDRTGTGSSETQYFGPGTRLLVL.